This T cell receptor beta chain was documented in a study of blood T cells in healthy people across ages. The authors ran a second PCR of about 6 to 11 cycles using a sample-barcoded 5' primer and a J-beta primer mix. TCRdb recomputed calls from the 5' RACE reads with MiXCR, one row per CDR3 protein. Of approximately 800,000 distinct CDR3 sequences listed, roughly 60% are singletons. V lost 4 bases to trimming and J lost 4 bases, with 19 bases between them. Germline CDR1 and CDR2: DFQATT and SNEGSKA (reference sequence). The CDR3 has 15 amino acids. The chain recombines TRBV20-1 with TRBJ1-1; possible D gene TRBD1, 6 bases. The receptor's source is a man in his thirties or forties in good health. The sequencing sample was made of blood. For the CDR3, the DNA is TGCAGTGCTAATCGACTACAGGGTAGTGGCACTGAAGCTTTCTTT. This translates into CSANRLQGSGTEAFF.